This T cell receptor (beta chain) appears in the sequencing data of a study of a mutant IDH1 vaccine in newly diagnosed glioma. Study details: The study started vaccination 4-6 weeks after radiotherapy alone, or with temozolomide cycles.

Described time point: week 47, end of study. Every vaccination contained 300 ug of the mutant IDH1 20-mer peptide and was paired with topical imiquimod. Each donor presented with a new WHO grade 3 or 4 astrocytoma that tested IDH1-mutant and showed ATRX loss. Data came from immunoSEQ multiplex PCR; TCRdb stores just in-frame clones and leaves some out. The data hold 90,000 to 100,000 clones, with approximately 89% observed a single time. To note about this clone: Its antigen is as yet unknown.

Here the sequenced sample was PBMCs, taken from a glioma patient whose treatment included an IDH1 peptide vaccine. The receptor comes from a woman in her forties or fifties with glioma.

CDR3 amino acids: CASSFAGPNTEAFF. CDR3 DNA: TGCGCCAGCAGCTTTGCAGGGCCCAACACTGAAGCTTTCTTT. The chain employs TRBV5-1 and TRBJ1-1; possible D gene TRBD1, 5 bases. The germline V and J ends were trimmed by 2 bases and 2 bases, with 10 bases remaining between them. In germline, CDR1 is SGHRS, CDR2 YFSETQ. The CDR3 covers 14 residues.